Presented here are 9 T cell receptor beta chains from one specimen sequenced in a study of blood T cell repertoires in COVID-19. Assay: immunoSEQ multiplex PCR; the TCRdb copy retains only in-frame clones and omits some. The sample shows around 45,000 clones, 83% of them seen only once. Sample: peripheral blood. The source of these receptors is an elderly man in a cohort sampled during active COVID-19.

The chain joins TRBV6-5 to TRBJ1-5, with 7 bases matching TRBD1. Germline trimming cut 6 bases from V and 2 bases from J; bases unmatched to any gene: 7. This CDR3 spans 15 amino acids. Germline CDR1 reads MNHEY; CDR2 reads SVGAGI. The CDR3 here is CASRKGQAGNQPQHF. CDR3 coding DNA: TGTGCCAGCAGAAAAGGACAGGCGGGCAATCAGCCCCAGCATTTT.

The chain couples TRBV5-1 to TRBJ1-1; D gene unclear. Germline assignment: CDR1 SGHRS and CDR2 YFSETQ. Trimming shortened V by 2 bases and J by 7 bases, and 9 bases separated the two germline ends. CDR3 size: 12 residues. CDR3 DNA: TGCGCCAGCAGCTTTGGACTCAATGAAGCTTTCTTT. This sequence encodes CASSFGLNEAFF.

The CDR3 nucleotides are TGTGCCAGCAGTCGACAGGGAAATTATTCACCCCTCCACTTT. Its protein product is CASSRQGNYSPLHF. The genes are TRBV28 and TRBJ1-6, with 7 bases lining up with TRBD1. The germline gives CDR1 MDHEN, CDR2 SYDVKM. This CDR3 region has 14 residues. Unmatched junction bases numbered 6, after V lost 5 bases and J lost 8 bases.

This chain uses TRBV19 with TRBJ1-6; TRBD1 matches at 9 bases. The CDR3 is 15 residues long. Germline values: CDR1 LNHDA, CDR2 SQIVND (reference sequence). V gave up 6 bases and J gave up 8 bases; unmatched junction bases: 8. The CDR3 spells CASSPDWDRDSPLHF. CDR3 nucleotides: TGTGCCAGTAGCCCCGACTGGGACAGGGATTCACCCCTCCACTTT.

The chain combines TRBV7-2 with TRBJ2-7; weak D call: TRBD1 (5 bases). The CDR3 extends over 13 amino acids. Germline CDR1 and CDR2: SGHTA and FQGNSA. Trimming took 4 bases from V and 5 from J, leaving 12 bases between them. CDR3 in amino acids: CASSSTLRDEQYF. CDR3 DNA: TGTGCCAGCAGCTCTACCCTCAGGGACGAGCAGTACTTC.

This clone was counted once. The CDR3 spells CAISVGSANTGELFF. Here the CDR3 DNA reads TGTGCCATCAGTGTTGGGAGCGCGAACACCGGGGAGCTGTTTTTT. The chain couples TRBV10-3 to TRBJ2-2, with D possibly matching TRBD2 (5 bases). The CDR3 is 15 residues long. The ends were cut back, 4 bases at V and 0 bases at J, with 9 bases in the middle. Looked up from germline, CDR1 is ENHRY and CDR2 is SYGVKD.

The rearrangement links TRBV4-1 to TRBJ2-1; TRBD1 aligns across 10 bases. This CDR3 region has 17 residues. The V segment lost 1 base and the J segment 9 bases; nucleotides outside the gene matches: 12. Germline loops: CDR1 MGHRA, CDR2 YSYEKL. Here the CDR3 reads CASSQGTGGTISFEQFF. CDR3 coding DNA: TGCGCCAGCAGCCAAGGGACAGGGGGTACGATAAGTTTTGAGCAGTTCTTC.

This clone was counted between two and nine times. V is TRBV2 and J is TRBJ2-5, with 11 positions matching TRBD2. V gave up 7 bases and J gave up 2 bases; unmatched junction bases: 6. The germline gives CDR1 SNHLY, CDR2 FYNNEI. The CDR3 has 15 residues. Here the CDR3 DNA reads TGTGCCAGCATGGTAGGGACTAGCGGACAAGAGACCCAGTACTTC. As protein: CASMVGTSGQETQYF.

The rearrangement joins TRBV5-1 to TRBJ2-5, with D possibly being TRBD1 (5 bases). The V gene lost 2 bases and the J gene lost 3 bases, with 11 bases spanning the gap. The germline gives CDR1 SGHRS, CDR2 YFSETQ. The CDR3 sequence is 14 residues long. CDR3 sequence reads: CASSFGRVEETQYF. The CDR3 nucleotides read TGCGCCAGCAGCTTCGGCAGGGTCGAAGAGACCCAGTACTTC.